This T cell receptor beta chain was retrieved from a study of cytomegalovirus exposure and HLA in healthy donors. This clone was seen a handful of times. In the PCR, 60 Vbeta and 13 Jbeta primers were used. Sequencing used immunoSEQ multiplex PCR; TCRdb keeps in-frame clones, though not all of them. The table has over 85,000 clones, 70% to 90% seen once. The germline V gene has CDR1 LNHNV and CDR2 YYDKDF (reference sequence). The CDR3 sequence is 12 residues long. The V end lost 8 bases, the J end lost 9 bases, and 11 bases lay between the germline ends. This receptor was taken from a man aged 35 to 55 in good health and CMV-seronegative. The chain combines TRBV15 with TRBJ1-6; D ambiguous. Sequencing was done on a sample of PBMCs. The DNA for the CDR3 is TGTGCCACCGGACTGGTGGGTTCACCCCTCCACTTT. Amino acid sequence: CATGLVGSPLHF.